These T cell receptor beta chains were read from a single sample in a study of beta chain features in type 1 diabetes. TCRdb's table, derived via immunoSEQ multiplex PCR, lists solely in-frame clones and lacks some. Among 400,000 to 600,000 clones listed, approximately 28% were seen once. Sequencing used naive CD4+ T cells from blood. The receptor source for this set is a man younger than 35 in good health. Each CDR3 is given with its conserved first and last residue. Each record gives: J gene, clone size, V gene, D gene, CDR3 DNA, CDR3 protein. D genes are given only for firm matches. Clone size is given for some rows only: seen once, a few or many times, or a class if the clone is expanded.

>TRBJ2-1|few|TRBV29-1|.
TGCAGCGTTGTGACTTCCCTGGGGTCTGAGCAGTTCTTC
CSVVTSLGSEQFF
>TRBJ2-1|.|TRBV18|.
TGTGCCAGCTCACCATCGTCCTACAATGAGCAGTTCTTC
CASSPSSYNEQFF
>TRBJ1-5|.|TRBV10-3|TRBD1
TGTGCCATCAGTGCCAGGGGGGGAAATCAGCCCCAGCATTTT
CAISARGGNQPQHF
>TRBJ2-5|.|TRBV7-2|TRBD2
TGTGCCAGGGCCGGGACTAGCGGTCCAGAGACCCAGTACTTC
CARAGTSGPETQYF
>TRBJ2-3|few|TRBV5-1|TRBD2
TGCGCCAGCAGCTCTAGCGGGATTTCAGATACGCAGTATTTT
CASSSSGISDTQYF
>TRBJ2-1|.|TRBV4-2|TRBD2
TGTGCCAGCAGCCAAGAAGGGGCTAGCGGGAGCAATGAGCAGTTCTTC
CASSQEGASGSNEQFF
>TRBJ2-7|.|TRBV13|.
TGTGCCAGCAGTCCTGACTACCTCTCCTACGAGCAGTACTTC
CASSPDYLSYEQYF
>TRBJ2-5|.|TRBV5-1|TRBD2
TGCGCCAGCCTTCCGGGACTAGCTGTTACGGAGACCCAGTACTTC
CASLPGLAVTETQYF
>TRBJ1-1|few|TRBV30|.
TGTGCCTGGAGTATGACCCTACAGGAGACGAACACTGAAGCTTTCTTT
CAWSMTLQETNTEAFF
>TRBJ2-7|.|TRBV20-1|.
TGCAGTGCTAGTGGGGTTACCGAGCAGTACTTC
CSASGVTEQYF
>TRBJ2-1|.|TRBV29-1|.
TGCAGCGTTGACCTAGTGGGAGGTTTCTATGAGCAGTTCTTC
CSVDLVGGFYEQFF
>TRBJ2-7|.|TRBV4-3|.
TGCGCCAGCAGCCAAGTGAGCGTAGGTTCCTACGAGCAGTACTTC
CASSQVSVGSYEQYF
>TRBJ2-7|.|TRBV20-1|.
TGCAGTGCTCCCGGGACCAACGAGCAGTACTTC
CSAPGTNEQYF
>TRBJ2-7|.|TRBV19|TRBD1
TGTGCCAGTAGTTTCCGGGACAGGGCCTACGAGCAGTACTTC
CASSFRDRAYEQYF
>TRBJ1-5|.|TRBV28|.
TGTGCCAGCAGCACGATCAACCCCTCTTGGGCGGGCAATCAGCCCCAGCATTTT
CASSTINPSWAGNQPQHF
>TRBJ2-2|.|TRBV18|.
TGTGCCAGCTCACCTGGCGGGGAGCTGTTTTTT
CASSPGGELFF
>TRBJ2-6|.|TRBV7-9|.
TGTGCCAGCAGTCCAGGGGCTGGGGCCAACGTCCTGACTTTC
CASSPGAGANVLTF
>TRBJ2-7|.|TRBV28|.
TGTGCCAGCACCACCTATTGGGGGATAAGGCCCGAGCAGTACTTC
CASTTYWGIRPEQYF
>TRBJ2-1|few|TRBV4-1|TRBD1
TGCGCCAGCAGCCAGCTTTCGGGACAGAAGTTCTTC
CASSQLSGQKFF
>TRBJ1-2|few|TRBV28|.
TGTGCCAGCAACCCGGGACCATACTATGGCTACACCTTC
CASNPGPYYGYTF
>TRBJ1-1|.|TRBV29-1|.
TGCAGCGCCAAGGGGCGGCTGAACACTGAAGCTTTCTTT
CSAKGRLNTEAFF
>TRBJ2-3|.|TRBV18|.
TGTGCCAGCTCCGACGGAGATACGCAGTATTTT
CASSDGDTQYF
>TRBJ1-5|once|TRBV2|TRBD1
TGTGCCAGCAGGGAGGGAGACAGGGCTCAGCCCCGGCATTTT
CASREGDRAQPRHF
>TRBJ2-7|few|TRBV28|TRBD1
TGTGCCAGCAACCAACAGGGGTGGTACGAGCAGTACTTC
CASNQQGWYEQYF
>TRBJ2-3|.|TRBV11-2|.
TGTGCCAGCAGCGCGTCCAAGGCCACAGATACGCAGTATTTT
CASSASKATDTQYF
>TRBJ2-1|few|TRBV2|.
TGTGCCAGCTCGCCATACAATGAGCAGTTCTTC
CASSPYNEQFF
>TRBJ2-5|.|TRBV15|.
TGTGCCACCAGCAGAGATCTCGTGAAGCGGGCCCAAGAGACCCAGTACTTC
CATSRDLVKRAQETQYF
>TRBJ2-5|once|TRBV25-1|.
TGTGCCAGACATTACCCCGGGACATTAGAGACCCAGTACTTC
CARHYPGTLETQYF
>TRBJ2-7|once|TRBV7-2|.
TGTGCCAGCAGCTCGGAGGGACAGCCCTACTACGAGCAGTACTTC
CASSSEGQPYYEQYF
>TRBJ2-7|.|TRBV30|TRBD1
TGTGCCGCCGGACAGGAGTCGACCTACGAGCAGTACTTC
CAAGQESTYEQYF
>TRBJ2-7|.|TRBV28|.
TGTGCCAGCAGTTTATTAACCAGCGGATCCTACGAGCAGTACTTC
CASSLLTSGSYEQYF
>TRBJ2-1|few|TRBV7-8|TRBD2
TGTGCCAGCAGCTTAGCCAGGACTAGCGGGATCAATGAGCAGTTCTTC
CASSLARTSGINEQFF
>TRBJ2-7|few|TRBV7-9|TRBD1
TGTGCCAGCAATCCCGGGACAGGGGTAAACGAGCAGTACTTC
CASNPGTGVNEQYF
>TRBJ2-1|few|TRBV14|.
TGTGCCAGCAGCCAAGGGTTCAATGAGCAGTTCTTC
CASSQGFNEQFF
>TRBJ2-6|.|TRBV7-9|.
TGTGCCAGCAGCCCGAGCTCTGGGGCCAACGTCCTGACTTTC
CASSPSSGANVLTF
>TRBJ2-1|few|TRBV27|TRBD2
TGTGCCAGCAGAGGACTAGCCGGGAAAAATGAGCAGTTCTTC
CASRGLAGKNEQFF
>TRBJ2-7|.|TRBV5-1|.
TGCGCCAGCAGCCTTCAAGTAGACTCCTACGAGCAGTACTTC
CASSLQVDSYEQYF
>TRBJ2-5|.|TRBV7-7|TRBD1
TGTGCTAGCAGCCCGGACAGGGGGAGGGAGACCCAGTACTTC
CASSPDRGRETQYF
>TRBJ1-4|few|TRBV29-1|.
TGCAGCGGATTGACAGGTGGCAATGAAAAACTGTTTTTT
CSGLTGGNEKLFF
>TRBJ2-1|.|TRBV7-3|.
TGTGCCAGCAGCTCGGGACATATCGATGAGCAGTTCTTC
CASSSGHIDEQFF
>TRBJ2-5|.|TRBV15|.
TGTGCCACCAGCAGAGATCTCGCAAGCGAGACCCAGTACTTC
CATSRDLASETQYF
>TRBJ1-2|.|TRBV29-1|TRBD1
TGCAGCGTCCCAAGCCGGGACAGGGGGCGCGGCCATGGCTACACCTTC
CSVPSRDRGRGHGYTF
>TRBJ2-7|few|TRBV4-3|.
TGCGCCAGCAGCCAAGGGACTGGCGAGCAGTACTTC
CASSQGTGEQYF
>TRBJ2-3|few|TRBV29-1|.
TGCAGCGTTGAAGACGGGCACTCGAGCACAGATACGCAGTATTTT
CSVEDGHSSTDTQYF
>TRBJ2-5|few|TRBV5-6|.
TGTGCCAGCAGCACCCGGACCGACTTGCCAGAGACCCAGTACTTC
CASSTRTDLPETQYF
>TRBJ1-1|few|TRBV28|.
TGTGCCAGCAGCCCCTTGGGGGGAGGGAACACTGAAGCTTTCTTT
CASSPLGGGNTEAFF
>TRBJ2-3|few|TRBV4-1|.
TGCGCCAGCAGCCAACTCCCCACAGATACGCAGTATTTT
CASSQLPTDTQYF
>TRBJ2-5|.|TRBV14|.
TGTGCCAGCAGCCAAGAGTTGCAAGAGACCCAGTACTTC
CASSQELQETQYF